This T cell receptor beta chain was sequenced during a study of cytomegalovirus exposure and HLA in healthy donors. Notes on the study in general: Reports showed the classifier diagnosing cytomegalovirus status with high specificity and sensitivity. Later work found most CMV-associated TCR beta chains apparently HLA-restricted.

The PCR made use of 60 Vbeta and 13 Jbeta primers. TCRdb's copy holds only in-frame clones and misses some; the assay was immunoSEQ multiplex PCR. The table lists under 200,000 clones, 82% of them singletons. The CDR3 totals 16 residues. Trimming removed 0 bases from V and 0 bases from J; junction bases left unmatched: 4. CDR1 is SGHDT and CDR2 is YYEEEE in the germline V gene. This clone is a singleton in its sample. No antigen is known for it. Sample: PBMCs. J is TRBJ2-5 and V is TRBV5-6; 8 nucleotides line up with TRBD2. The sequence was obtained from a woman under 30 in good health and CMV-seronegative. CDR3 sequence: CASSLGLAGYQETQYF. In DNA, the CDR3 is TGTGCCAGCAGCTTGGGATTAGCGGGGTACCAAGAGACCCAGTACTTC.